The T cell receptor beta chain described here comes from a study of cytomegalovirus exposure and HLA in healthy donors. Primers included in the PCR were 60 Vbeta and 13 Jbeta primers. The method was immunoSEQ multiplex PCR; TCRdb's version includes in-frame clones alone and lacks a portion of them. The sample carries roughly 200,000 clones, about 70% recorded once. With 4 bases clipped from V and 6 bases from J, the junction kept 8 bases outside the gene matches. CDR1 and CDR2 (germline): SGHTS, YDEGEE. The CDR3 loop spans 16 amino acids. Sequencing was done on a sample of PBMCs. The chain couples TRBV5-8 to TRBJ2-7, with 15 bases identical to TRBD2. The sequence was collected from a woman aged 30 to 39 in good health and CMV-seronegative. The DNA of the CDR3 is TGTGCCAGCAGCCCTGGGTTGGGACTAGCGGGAGGCGAGCAGTACTTC. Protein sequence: CASSPGLGLAGGEQYF.